This entry lists 25 T cell receptor beta chains sequenced from one sample in a study of read filtering for tumor transcriptome and immune sequencing. This library used roughly 400 ng RNA and molecular barcoded adaptors spanning alpha/delta and beta/gamma chains. MiXCR, applied by TCRdb to the reads, yields one record per CDR3 protein. This sample has around 130,000 distinct CDR3 sequences, with 13% found just once. Sequenced: a population of CD138-negative cells sorted from bone marrow. Receptors originate from a donor at least 40 years old with multiple myeloma.

This clonotype has ten or more counts. This CDR3 reads CASSLGDNLNYGYTF. In DNA form, the CDR3 reads TGTGCCAGCAGCTTAGGGGACAATCTTAACTATGGCTACACCTTC. The chain is built from TRBV11-2 and TRBJ1-2; a weak D match, TRBD1 (6 bases). The length of the CDR3 is 15 residues. Germline CDR1 is SGHAT and CDR2 is FQNNGV. The ends were cut back, 1 base at V and 1 base at J, with 10 bases in the middle.

This clonotype was observed at least ten times. The chain combines TRBV7-7 with TRBJ2-1, with 11 nucleotides matching TRBD2. The CDR3 covers 15 residues. The germline CDR1 and CDR2 sequences are SSHAT and FNYEAQ (reference sequence). The trim removed 1 base at V and 6 bases at J, leaving 2 bases unmatched. CDR3 amino acids: CASSLGLAGGNEQFF. In DNA, the CDR3 is TGTGCCAGCAGCTTAGGGCTAGCGGGAGGCAATGAGCAGTTCTTC.

This clonotype was observed at least ten times. This chain uses TRBV7-2 with TRBJ2-1; D is unclear. V was pared by 1 base and J by 5 bases, with 6 bases between. Germline V gives CDR1 SGHTA, CDR2 FQGNSA. The CDR3 has 13 residues. The chain's CDR3 is CASSLDLDNEQFF. The CDR3 DNA sequence: TGTGCCAGCAGCTTAGACTTGGACAATGAGCAGTTCTTC.

The table lists this clonotype with many counts. The J gene is TRBJ2-5, the V gene TRBV11-2; D remains unclear. Trimming took off 5 bases at V and 5 bases at J, with 15 bases between the two ends. Per germline, CDR1 SGHAT and CDR2 FQNNGV. The CDR3 totals 14 residues. The CDR3 sequence: CASSPRWQAETQYF. CDR3 nucleotide sequence: TGTGCCAGCAGCCCGAGGTGGCAAGCGGAGACCCAGTACTTC.

This clonotype was recorded at least ten times. The chain joins TRBV4-1 to TRBJ2-3; 11 bases map to TRBD2. Per the germline V gene, CDR1 is MGHRA and CDR2 is YSYEKL. J was trimmed by 3 bases and V by 1 base; bases with no gene match: 12. This CDR3 is built from 19 residues. This CDR3 reads CASSQGRSSGLAVTDTQYF. Here the CDR3 DNA reads TGCGCCAGCAGCCAAGGCAGATCCTCGGGACTAGCGGTTACAGATACGCAGTATTTT.

In this sample, this clonotype turned up a few times. This sequence joins TRBV20-1 and TRBJ1-6, with unresolved D. This CDR3 region has 14 residues. Germline CDR1 is DFQATT and CDR2 is SNEGSKA (reference sequence). V dropped 2 bases and J dropped 8 bases, with 13 bases sitting between them. The CDR3 sequence is CSARSQEWDSPLHF. The CDR3 DNA reads TGCAGTGCTAGATCTCAAGAATGGGATTCACCCCTCCACTTT.

Worth noting for this clonotype: A read error may explain this, as a much larger clone is one base away. The chain links TRBV3-1 to TRBJ2-2; 11 bases match TRBD2. The CDR3 spans 17 residues. Germline values: CDR1 LGHDT, CDR2 YNNKEL (reference sequence). V was clipped by 4 bases and J by 3 bases; unmatched bases: 7. This CDR3 is CASSPLSSGRYTGELFF. DNA of the CDR3: TGTGCCAGCAGCCCACTCTCTAGCGGGAGGTACACCGGGGAGCTGTTTTTT.

This chain links TRBV7-7 with TRBJ2-3, with 8 bases that match TRBD1. The CDR3 totals 16 residues. From germline, CDR1 is SSHAT and CDR2 FNYEAQ (reference sequence). After removal of 1 base from V and 5 bases from J, the junction contained 8 bases not matched to a gene. The CDR3 DNA reads as TGTGCCAGCAGCTTAGGGACAGGGTTTCGCATAGATACGCAGTATTTT. It yields the protein CASSLGTGFRIDTQYF. The complete variable domain, with remaining parts taken from reference TRBV7-7 and TRBJ2-3, reads GAGVSQSPRYKVTKRGQDVTLRCDPISSHATLYWYQQALGQGPEFLTYFNYEAQPDKSGLPSDRFSAERPEGSISTLTIQRTEQRDSAMYRCASSLGTGFRIDTQYFGPGTRLTVL.

The chain employs TRBV4-3 and TRBJ2-5; 7 bases are shared with TRBD2. V gave up 3 bases and J gave up 8 bases; unmatched junction bases: 6. The CDR3 runs to 13 residues. Germline lookup yields CDR1 LGHNA and CDR2 YSLEER. The CDR3 loop is CASSHDRGDTQYF. The CDR3 coding sequence is TGCGCCAGCAGCCACGACCGGGGGGACACCCAGTACTTC.

This clonotype appeared once. A much larger clone differs by one base, so this may be a read error. The V gene is TRBV6-1, the J gene TRBJ1-1; 9 bases map to TRBD1. The CDR3 runs 17 residues. Germline loops: CDR1 MNHNS, CDR2 SASEGT. CDR3 in DNA: TGTGCCAACAGTGAAAGGGGACAGGGCGGATTGAACACTGAAGCTGTCTTT. Translation gives CANSERGQGGLNTEAVF.

This clonotype was found many times. The chain carries TRBV6-2 or TRBV6-3 and TRBJ2-2; D gene unclear. The CDR3 length is 13 residues. Looked up from germline, CDR1 is MNHEY and CDR2 is SVGEGT. V lost 4 bases to trimming and J lost 4 bases, with 7 bases between them. DNA for the CDR3: TGTGCCAGCAGTTTTAGAGGCACCGGGGAGCTGTTTTTT. Translating it yields CASSFRGTGELFF.

Only a few counts were recorded for this clonotype. The chain links TRBV5-5 to TRBJ2-2, with 9 bases aligning to TRBD1. J gave up 8 bases and V 1 base, and 9 bases lay outside the gene matches. CDR3 length: 16 residues. Germline CDR1 reads SGHKS; CDR2 reads YYEKEE (reference sequence). CDR3 protein: CASSLWDRAKTGELFF. CDR3 nucleotide sequence: TGTGCCAGCAGCTTGTGGGACAGGGCTAAAACTGGGGAGCTGTTTTTT.

This clonotype has a handful of counts. The V call is TRBV7-9, the J call TRBJ2-7; D unresolved. CDR1 is SEHNR and CDR2 is FQNEAQ in the germline V gene (reference sequence). V dropped 0 bases and J dropped 3 bases, with 9 bases sitting between them. CDR3 length: 14 residues. Here the CDR3 DNA reads TGTGCCAGCAGCTTAGCAGGGTCGAACTACGAGCAGTACTTC. Amino acids: CASSLAGSNYEQYF.

This chain's CDR3 is CATSRDGMGGGSYEQYF. CDR3 coding DNA: TGTGCCACCAGCAGAGATGGGATGGGGGGAGGAAGCTACGAGCAGTACTTC. J is TRBJ2-7 and V is TRBV15; the D gene is possibly TRBD2 (6 bases). Between the trimmed V and J ends, which lost 0 bases and 3 bases, there was a span of 18 bases. Germline V CDR1 and CDR2: LNHNV, YYDKDF (reference sequence). The CDR3 runs to 17 residues.

This clonotype occurred many times. The chain couples TRBV29-1 to TRBJ1-1; no definite D call. The CDR3 extends over 13 amino acids. The V gene lost 4 bases and the J gene lost 0 bases, with 9 bases spanning the gap. Germline CDR1 SQVTM, CDR2 ANQGSEA. CDR3: CSVAGRMNTEAFF. The CDR3 DNA reads as TGCAGCGTTGCAGGACGGATGAACACTGAAGCTTTCTTT. Drawing the rest from reference TRBV29-1 and TRBJ1-1, the complete variable domain is SAVISQKPSRDICQRGTSLTIQCQVDSQVTMMFWYRQQPGQSLTLIATANQGSEATYESGFVIDKFPISRPNLTFSTLTVSNMSPEDSSIYLCSVAGRMNTEAFFGQGTRLTVV.

This clonotype was seen many times. This chain joins TRBV2 and TRBJ1-1, with a possible D match to TRBD1 (5 bases). V gave up 7 bases and J gave up 4 bases, with 16 bases separating them. The CDR3 spans 14 residues. Germline-derived CDR1 and CDR2 are SNHLY and FYNNEI. The CDR3, as DNA: TGTGCCAGCACCCAAGGGGAAGTGAGCACTGAAGCTTTCTTT. Its translation is CASTQGEVSTEAFF.

This clonotype has more than one count but fewer than ten. This rearrangement joins TRBV12-3 or TRBV12-4 to TRBJ2-2; D ambiguous. V lost 1 base and J lost 7, with 4 bases in between. The CDR3 runs 12 residues. The CDR3 nucleotides read TGTGCCAGCAGTTTAGTGGGCGGGGAGCTGTTTTTT. It specifies CASSLVGGELFF.

V usage is TRBV7-3 and J usage is TRBJ2-7; 11 positions match TRBD2. V trimming: 2 bases; J trimming: 7 bases; junction bases outside the gene matches: 10. The CDR3 extends over 16 amino acids. CDR1 and CDR2 (germline): SGHTA, FQGTGA. CDR3 sequence (DNA): TGTGCCAGCAGCTTACGGGGACTAGCGGTTCCTGGGGAGCAGTACTTC. Translation gives CASSLRGLAVPGEQYF.

This clonotype was seen a handful of times. The chain uses TRBV19 and TRBJ2-5; the match to TRBD2 covers 9 bases. Trimming cost V 3 bases and J 4 bases; bases outside gene matches: 6. CDR3 length equals 15 residues. Germline-derived CDR1 and CDR2 are LNHDA and SQIVND (reference sequence). The CDR3 DNA is TGTGCCAGTAGTATGGGTAGCGGGAGCCCAGAGACCCAGTACTTC. Its translation is CASSMGSGSPETQYF.

The chain carries TRBV20-1 and TRBJ1-4; possible D gene TRBD1, 5 bases. The CDR3 covers 13 residues. CDR1 DFQATT and CDR2 SNEGSKA come from the germline V gene (reference sequence). V shed 5 bases and J shed 8 bases, with 15 bases lying between them. The CDR3 spells CSASGTGGEKLFF. The CDR3 bases are TGCAGTGCTTCCGGGACGGGAGGGGAAAAACTGTTTTTT.

This clonotype was found many times. The V gene is TRBV27, the J gene TRBJ1-5, with D possibly TRBD1 on 6 matching bases. Germline loops: CDR1 MNHEY, CDR2 SMNVEV (reference sequence). The CDR3 length is 14 residues. Trimming left V 5 bases short and J 3 bases short, with 11 bases between. In nucleotides, the CDR3 is TGTGCCAGCAGTCCTTACAGGGACAATCAGCCCCAGCATTTT. It is translated as CASSPYRDNQPQHF.

This clonotype was picked up a small number of times. This may arise from a read error, as a much more abundant clone is one base away. CDR3 nucleotide sequence: TGTGCCACCTCCGGAGGAGGGGTTGCCACCGGGGAGCTGTTTTTT. Encoded protein: CATSGGGVATGELFF. V is TRBV24-1 and J is TRBJ2-2; tentatively, D is TRBD2 (6 bases). Trimming left V 9 bases short and J 4 bases short, with 17 bases between. The CDR3 loop spans 15 amino acids. CDR1 and CDR2 (germline): KGHDR, SFDVKD.

This clonotype appeared many times. The chain carries TRBV20-1 and TRBJ2-4; perhaps TRBD1 as D (5 bases). The V gene's germline CDR1 is DFQATT and CDR2 SNEGSKA (reference sequence). This CDR3 contains 11 residues. V shed 5 bases and J shed 7 bases, with 9 bases lying between them. In nucleotides, the CDR3 is TGCAGTGCTCGGACACCGAACATTCAGTACTTC. Its protein is CSARTPNIQYF.

To note about this clonotype: A much larger clonotype is one base distant, so this may be a read error. Here the CDR3 reads CASILERGYTF. CDR3 DNA: TGTGCCAGCATCTTAGAACGTGGCTACACCTTC. V usage is TRBV7-2 and J usage is TRBJ1-2; D is unresolved. CDR1 is SGHTA and CDR2 is FQGNSA in the germline V gene. The CDR3 has 11 residues.

This clonotype occurred a few times. V gene TRBV5-1 combines with J gene TRBJ1-1; D uncertain. Germline V gives CDR1 SGHRS, CDR2 YFSETQ. The ends were cut back, 1 base at V and 4 bases at J, with 11 bases in the middle. The CDR3 loop spans 14 amino acids. The CDR3 here is CASSLSGVVTEAFF. In DNA, the CDR3 is TGCGCCAGCAGCTTGAGTGGGGTGGTCACTGAAGCTTTCTTT.